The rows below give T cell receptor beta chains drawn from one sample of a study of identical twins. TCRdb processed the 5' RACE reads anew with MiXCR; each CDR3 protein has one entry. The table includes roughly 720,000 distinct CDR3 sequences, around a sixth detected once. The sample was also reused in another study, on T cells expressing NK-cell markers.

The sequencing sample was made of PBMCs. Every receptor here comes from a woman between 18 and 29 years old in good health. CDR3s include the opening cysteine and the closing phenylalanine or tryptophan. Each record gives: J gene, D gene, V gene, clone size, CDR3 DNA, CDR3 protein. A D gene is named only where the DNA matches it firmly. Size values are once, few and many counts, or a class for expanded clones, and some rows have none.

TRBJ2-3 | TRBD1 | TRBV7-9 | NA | TGTGCCAGCAGCTTAGAGGATTACGGGACAGGGACGGATACGCAGTATTTT | CASSLEDYGTGTDTQYF
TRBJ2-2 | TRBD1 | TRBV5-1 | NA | TGCGCCAGCAGCTTGGGACAGGGGGCCGGCGGGGAGCTGTTTTTT | CASSLGQGAGGELFF
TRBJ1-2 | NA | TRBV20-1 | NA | TGCAGTGCTAGAGATCCGGGGCGCTATGGCTACACCTTC | CSARDPGRYGYTF
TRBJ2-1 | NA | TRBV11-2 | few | TGTGCCAGCAGCTCGGGACCGGGGCAGTTCTTC | CASSSGPGQFF
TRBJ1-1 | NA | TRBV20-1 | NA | TGCAGTGCCCAGGGACGGCTAAACACTGAAGCTTTCTTT | CSAQGRLNTEAFF
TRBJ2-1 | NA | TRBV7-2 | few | TGTGCCAGCAGCTTAGTAGCGGCCCGCTCCTACAATGAGCAGTTCTTC | CASSLVAARSYNEQFF
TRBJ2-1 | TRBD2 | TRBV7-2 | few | TGTGCCAGCAGCTTAGCTAGCGGGTGGACAAGAACCTACAATGAGCAGTTCTTC | CASSLASGWTRTYNEQFF
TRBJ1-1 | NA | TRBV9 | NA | TGTGCCAGCAGCTCTCCCCCTTGGGGGGTGGGGGAGAACACTGAAGCTTTCTTT | CASSSPPWGVGENTEAFF
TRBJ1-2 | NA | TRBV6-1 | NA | TGTGCCAGCAGTGAGCCGGGAGGGGCGGAAAGGGGAGGCTACACCTTC | CASSEPGGAERGGYTF
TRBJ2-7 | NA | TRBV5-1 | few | TGCGCCAGCAGCACCGGGACTCCCGGTGTGGGGGAGCAGTACTTC | CASSTGTPGVGEQYF
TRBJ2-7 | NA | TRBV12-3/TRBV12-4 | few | TGTGCCAGCACCCTCGGGGCCTCCTACGAGCAGTACTTC | CASTLGASYEQYF
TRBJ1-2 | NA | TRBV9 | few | TGTGCCAGCAGCTCCCGGATGGCTCCAGGCTATGGCTACACCTTC | CASSSRMAPGYGYTF
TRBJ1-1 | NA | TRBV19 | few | TGTGCCAGTAGTATGCGTCACAGGAACACTGAAGCTTTCTTT | CASSMRHRNTEAFF
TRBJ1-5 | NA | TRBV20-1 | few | TGCAGTGCTAGAGATGTGGGGTCCACTCAGCCCCAGCATTTT | CSARDVGSTQPQHF
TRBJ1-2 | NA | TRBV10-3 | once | TGTGCCATCAGTGAGAAAGCTAACTATGGCTACACCTTC | CAISEKANYGYTF
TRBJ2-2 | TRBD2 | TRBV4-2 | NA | TGTGCCAGCAGCCACCCAGACTCCCCTAGCGGGGGGAACACCGGGGAGCTGTTTTTT | CASSHPDSPSGGNTGELFF
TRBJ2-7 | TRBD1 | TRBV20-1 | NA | TGCAGTGCTAGAGCGGGACAGGGAAGGGTCGAGCAGTACTTC | CSARAGQGRVEQYF